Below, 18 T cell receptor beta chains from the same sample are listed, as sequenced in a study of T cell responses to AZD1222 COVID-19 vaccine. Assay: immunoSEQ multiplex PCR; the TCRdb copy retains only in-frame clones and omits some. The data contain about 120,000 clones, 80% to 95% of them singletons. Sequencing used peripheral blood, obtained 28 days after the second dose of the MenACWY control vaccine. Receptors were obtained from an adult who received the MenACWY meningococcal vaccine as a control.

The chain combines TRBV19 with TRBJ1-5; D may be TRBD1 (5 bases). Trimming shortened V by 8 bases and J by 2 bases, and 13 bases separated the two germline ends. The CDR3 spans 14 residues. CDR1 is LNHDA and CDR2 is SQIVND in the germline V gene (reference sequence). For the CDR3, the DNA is TGTGCCAGTTCAGGGATTACAGGCAATCAGCCCCAGCATTTT. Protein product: CASSGITGNQPQHF.

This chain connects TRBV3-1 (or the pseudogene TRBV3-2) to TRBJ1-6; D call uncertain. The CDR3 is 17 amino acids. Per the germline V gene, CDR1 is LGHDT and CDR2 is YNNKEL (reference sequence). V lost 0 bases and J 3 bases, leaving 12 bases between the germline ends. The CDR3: CASSQDDRLLYNSPLHF. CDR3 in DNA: TGTGCCAGCAGCCAAGACGACCGCCTACTCTATAATTCACCCCTCCACTTT.

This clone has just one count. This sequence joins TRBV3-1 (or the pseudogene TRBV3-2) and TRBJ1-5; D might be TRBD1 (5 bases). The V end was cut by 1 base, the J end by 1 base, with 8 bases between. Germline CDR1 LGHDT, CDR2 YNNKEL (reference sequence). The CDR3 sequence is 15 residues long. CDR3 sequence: CASSQAGNSNQPQHF. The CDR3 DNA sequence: TGTGCCAGCAGCCAAGCAGGGAACAGCAATCAGCCCCAGCATTTT.

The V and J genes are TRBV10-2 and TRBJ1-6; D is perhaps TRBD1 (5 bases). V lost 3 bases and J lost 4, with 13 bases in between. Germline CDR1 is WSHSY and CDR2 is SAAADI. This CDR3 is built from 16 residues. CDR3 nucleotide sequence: TGCGCCAGCAGTGAATTTATGACAGCGTATAATTCACCCCTCCACTTT. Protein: CASSEFMTAYNSPLHF.

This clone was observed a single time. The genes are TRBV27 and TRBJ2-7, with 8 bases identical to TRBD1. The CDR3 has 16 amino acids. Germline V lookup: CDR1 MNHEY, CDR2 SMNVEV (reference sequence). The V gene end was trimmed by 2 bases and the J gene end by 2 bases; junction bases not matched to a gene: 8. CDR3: CASSLTATGAPYEQYF. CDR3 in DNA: TGTGCCAGCAGTTTAACGGCGACAGGGGCCCCCTACGAGCAGTACTTC.

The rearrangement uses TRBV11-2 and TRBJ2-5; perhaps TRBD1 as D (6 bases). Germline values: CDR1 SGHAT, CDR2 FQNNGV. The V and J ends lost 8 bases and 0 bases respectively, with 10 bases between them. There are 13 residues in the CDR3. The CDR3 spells CASGRGYQETQYF. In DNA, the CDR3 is TGTGCCAGCGGAAGGGGGTACCAAGAGACCCAGTACTTC. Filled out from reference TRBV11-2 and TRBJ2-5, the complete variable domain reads EAGVAQSPRYKIIEKRQSVAFWCNPISGHATLYWYQQILGQGPKLLIQFQNNGVVDDSQLPKDRFSAERLKGVDSTLKIQPAKLEDSAVYLCASGRGYQETQYFGPGTRLLVL.

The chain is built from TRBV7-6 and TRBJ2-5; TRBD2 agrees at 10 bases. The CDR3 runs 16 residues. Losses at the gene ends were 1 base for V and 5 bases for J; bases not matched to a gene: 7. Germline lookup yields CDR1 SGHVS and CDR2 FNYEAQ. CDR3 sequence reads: CASSLGSGRALETQYF. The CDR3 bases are TGTGCCAGCAGCTTAGGGAGCGGGAGGGCCTTGGAGACCCAGTACTTC.

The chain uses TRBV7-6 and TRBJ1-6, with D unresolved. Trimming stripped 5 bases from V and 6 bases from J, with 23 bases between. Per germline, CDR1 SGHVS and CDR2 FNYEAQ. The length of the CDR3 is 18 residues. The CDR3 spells CASSDSRGGITPNSPLHF. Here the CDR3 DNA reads TGTGCCAGCAGCGACTCACGGGGTGGAATAACTCCTAATTCACCCCTCCACTTT.

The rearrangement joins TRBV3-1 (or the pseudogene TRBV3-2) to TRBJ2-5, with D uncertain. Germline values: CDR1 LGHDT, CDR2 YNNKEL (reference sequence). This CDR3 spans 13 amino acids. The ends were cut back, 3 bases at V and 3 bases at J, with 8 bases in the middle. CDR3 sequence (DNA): TGTGCCAGCAGCCATTCAGATAAAGAGACCCAGTACTTC. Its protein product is CASSHSDKETQYF.

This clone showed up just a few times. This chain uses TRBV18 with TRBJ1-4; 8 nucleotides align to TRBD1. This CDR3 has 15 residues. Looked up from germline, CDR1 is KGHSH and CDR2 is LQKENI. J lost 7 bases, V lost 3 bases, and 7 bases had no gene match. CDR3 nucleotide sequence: TGTGCCAGCTCACCTGGGGACAGGACTCTTGAAAAACTGTTTTTT. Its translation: CASSPGDRTLEKLFF.

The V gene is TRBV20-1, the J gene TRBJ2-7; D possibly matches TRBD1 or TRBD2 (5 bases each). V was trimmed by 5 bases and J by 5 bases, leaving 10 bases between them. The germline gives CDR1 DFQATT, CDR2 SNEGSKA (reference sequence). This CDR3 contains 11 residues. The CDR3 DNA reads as TGCAGTGCTGCCGTGGGGGACGAGCAGTACGTC. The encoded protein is CSAAVGDEQYV.

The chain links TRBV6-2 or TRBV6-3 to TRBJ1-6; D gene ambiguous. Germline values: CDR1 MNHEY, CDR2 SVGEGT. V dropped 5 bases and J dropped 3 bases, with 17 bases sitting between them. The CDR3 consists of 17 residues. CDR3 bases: TGTGCCAGCAGTACCTCGAGAGGAAAGTTCTATAATTCACCCCTCCACTTT. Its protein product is CASSTSRGKFYNSPLHF.

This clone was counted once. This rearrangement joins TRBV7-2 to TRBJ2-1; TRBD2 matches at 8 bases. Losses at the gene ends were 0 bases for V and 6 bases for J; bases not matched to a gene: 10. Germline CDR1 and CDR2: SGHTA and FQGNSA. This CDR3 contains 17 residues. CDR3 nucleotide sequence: TGTGCCAGCAGCTTAGCCTATGTAGCGGGGCCTCCCAATGAGCAGTTCTTC. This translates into CASSLAYVAGPPNEQFF.

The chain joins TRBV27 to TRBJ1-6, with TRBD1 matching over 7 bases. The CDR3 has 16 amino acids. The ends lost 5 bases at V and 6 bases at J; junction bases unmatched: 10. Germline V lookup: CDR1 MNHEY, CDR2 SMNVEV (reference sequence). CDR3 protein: CASSPSTGQRNSPLHF. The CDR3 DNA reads TGTGCCAGCAGTCCGTCTACGGGACAGCGTAATTCACCCCTCCACTTT.

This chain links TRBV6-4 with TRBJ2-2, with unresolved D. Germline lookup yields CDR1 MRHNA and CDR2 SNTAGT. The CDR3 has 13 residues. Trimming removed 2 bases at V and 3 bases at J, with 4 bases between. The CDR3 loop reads CASSDGDTGELFF. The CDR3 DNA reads TGTGCCAGCAGTGACGGGGACACCGGGGAGCTGTTTTTT.

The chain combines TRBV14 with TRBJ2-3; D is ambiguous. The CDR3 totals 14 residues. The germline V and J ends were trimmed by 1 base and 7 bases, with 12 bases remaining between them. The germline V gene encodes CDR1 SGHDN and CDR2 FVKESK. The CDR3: CASSQALTLNTQYF. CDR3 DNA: TGTGCCAGCAGCCAAGCATTAACGTTGAATACGCAGTATTTT.

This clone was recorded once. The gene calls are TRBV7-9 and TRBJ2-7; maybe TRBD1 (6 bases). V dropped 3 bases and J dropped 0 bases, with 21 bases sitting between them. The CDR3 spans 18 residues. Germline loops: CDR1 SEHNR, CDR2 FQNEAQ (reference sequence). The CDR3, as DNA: TGTGCCAGCAGCTTGGGATGGTTACAGGGCTCGAGCTCCTACGAGCAGTACGTC. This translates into CASSLGWLQGSSSYEQYV.

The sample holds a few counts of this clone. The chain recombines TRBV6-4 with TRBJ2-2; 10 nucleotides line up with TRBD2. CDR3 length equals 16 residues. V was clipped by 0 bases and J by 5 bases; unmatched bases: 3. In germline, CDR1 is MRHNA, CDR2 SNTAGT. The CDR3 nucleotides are TGTGCCAGCAGTGACTCAACTAGCGGGGTGACCGGGGAGCTGTTTTTT. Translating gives CASSDSTSGVTGELFF.